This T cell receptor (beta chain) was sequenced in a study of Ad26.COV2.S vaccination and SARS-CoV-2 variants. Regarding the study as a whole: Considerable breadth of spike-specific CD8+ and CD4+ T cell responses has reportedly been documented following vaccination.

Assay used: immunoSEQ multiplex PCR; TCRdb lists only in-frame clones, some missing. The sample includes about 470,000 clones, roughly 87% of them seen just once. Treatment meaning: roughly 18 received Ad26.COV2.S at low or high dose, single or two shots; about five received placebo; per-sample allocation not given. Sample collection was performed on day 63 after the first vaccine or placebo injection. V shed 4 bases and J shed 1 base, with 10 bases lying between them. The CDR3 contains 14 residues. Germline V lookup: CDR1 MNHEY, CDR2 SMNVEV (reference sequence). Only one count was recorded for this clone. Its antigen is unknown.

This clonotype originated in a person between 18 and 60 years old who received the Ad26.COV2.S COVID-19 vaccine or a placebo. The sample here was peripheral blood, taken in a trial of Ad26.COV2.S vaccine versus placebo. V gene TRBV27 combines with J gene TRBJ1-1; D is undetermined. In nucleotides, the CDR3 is TGTGCCAGCAGTTCATTCGCAGCGAACACTGAAGCTTTCTTT. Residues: CASSSFAANTEAFF.